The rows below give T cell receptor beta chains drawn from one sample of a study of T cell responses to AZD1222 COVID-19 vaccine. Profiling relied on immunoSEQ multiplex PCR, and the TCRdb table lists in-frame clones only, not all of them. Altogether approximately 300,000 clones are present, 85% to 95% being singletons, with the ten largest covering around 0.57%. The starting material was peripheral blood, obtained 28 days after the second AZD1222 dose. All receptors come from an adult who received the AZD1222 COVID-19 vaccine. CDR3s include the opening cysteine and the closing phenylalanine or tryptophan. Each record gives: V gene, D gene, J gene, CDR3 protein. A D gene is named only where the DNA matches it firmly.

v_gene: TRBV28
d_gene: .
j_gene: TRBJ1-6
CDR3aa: CASSLMFLGTIGSPLHF

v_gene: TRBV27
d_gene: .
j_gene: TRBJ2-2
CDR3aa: CASRSGGSPNTGELFF

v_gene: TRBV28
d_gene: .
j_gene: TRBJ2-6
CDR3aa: CASRIQASSGANVLTF

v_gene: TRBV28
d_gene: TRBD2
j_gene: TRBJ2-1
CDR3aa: CAARLAGGPPNEQFF

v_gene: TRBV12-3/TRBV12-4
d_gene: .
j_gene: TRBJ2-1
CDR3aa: CASSPRPTDEQFF

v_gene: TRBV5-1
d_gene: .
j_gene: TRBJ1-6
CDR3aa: CASSFEQYNSPLHF

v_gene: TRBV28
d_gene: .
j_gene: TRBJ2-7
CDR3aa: CASSLRSPYEQYF

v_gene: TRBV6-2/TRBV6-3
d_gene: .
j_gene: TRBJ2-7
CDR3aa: CASSPHRDNSYEQYF

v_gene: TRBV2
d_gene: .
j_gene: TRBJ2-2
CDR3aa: CASSDAIWTGELFF

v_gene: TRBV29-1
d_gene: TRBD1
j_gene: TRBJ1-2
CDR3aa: CSVNRDRDSGGYTF

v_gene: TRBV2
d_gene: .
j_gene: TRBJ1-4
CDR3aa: CASSGGISANEKLFF

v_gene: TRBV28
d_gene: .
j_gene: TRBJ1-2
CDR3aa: CASSLLGIEANYGYTF

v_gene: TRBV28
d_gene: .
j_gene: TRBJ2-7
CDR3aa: CASSVANRAYEQYF

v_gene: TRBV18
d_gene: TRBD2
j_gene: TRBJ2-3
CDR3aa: CASSPPGLGSTDTQYF

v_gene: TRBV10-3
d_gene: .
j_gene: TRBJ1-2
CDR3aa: CAITREANYGYTF

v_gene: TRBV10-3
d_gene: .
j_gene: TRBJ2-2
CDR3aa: CAISQTPGTGELFF

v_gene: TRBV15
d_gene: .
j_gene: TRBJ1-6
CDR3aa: CATSGPGWDSPLHF

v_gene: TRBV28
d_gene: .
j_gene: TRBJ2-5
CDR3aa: CATGASPQETQYF

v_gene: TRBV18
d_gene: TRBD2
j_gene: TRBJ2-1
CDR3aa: CASSPSGALGEQFF

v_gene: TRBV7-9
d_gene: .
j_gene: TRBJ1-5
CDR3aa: CASSSTVGQPQHF

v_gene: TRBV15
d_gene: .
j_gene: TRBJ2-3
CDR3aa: CATSRVAAHTQYF

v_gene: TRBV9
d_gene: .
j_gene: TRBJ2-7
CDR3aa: CASSPRWGNEQYF

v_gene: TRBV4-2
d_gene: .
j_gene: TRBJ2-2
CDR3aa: CASSQDSGSLGGELFF

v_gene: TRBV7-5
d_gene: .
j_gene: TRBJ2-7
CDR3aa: CARGRDRSSYEQYF

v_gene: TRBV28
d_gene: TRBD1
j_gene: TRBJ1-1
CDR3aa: CASRIGTGMRTEAFF

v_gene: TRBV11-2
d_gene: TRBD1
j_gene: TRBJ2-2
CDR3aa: CASSLGTVRTGELFF

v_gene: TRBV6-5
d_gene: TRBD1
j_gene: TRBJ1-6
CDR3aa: CASSITGVSPLHF

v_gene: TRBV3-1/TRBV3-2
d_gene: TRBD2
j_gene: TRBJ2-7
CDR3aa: CASSQGTSTNEQYF

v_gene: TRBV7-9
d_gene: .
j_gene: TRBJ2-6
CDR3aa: CASSPTVPRGANVLTF

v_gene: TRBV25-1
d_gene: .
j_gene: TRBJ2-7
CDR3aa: CASTKGDTVGEQYF

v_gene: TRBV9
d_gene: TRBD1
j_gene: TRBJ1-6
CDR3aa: CASSEGGQGNSPLHF

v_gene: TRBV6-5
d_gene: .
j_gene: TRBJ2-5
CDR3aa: CASSYSHLGAGETQYF

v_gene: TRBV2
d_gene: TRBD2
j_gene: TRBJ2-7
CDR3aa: CASVGGRAWSEQYF

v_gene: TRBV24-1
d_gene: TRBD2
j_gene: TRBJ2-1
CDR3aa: CATSSIAGGSYNEQFF

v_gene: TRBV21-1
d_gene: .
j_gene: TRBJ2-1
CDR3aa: CASSTLQNYNEQFF

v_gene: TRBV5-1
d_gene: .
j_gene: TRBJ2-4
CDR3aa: CASSLRDASNIQYF

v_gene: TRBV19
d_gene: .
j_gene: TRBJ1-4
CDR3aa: CASSQSWLEGEKLFF

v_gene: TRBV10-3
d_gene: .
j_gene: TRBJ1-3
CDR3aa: CAISEGRSSGNTIYF

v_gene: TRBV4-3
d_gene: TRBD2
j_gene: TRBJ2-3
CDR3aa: CASSREGPLGADTQYF

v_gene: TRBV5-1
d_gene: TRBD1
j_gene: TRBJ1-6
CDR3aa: CASSFSGQAQGALHF

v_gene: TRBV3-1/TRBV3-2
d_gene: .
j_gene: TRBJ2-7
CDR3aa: CASSHRGSYEQYF

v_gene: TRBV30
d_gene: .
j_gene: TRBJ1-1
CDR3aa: CAWQRNTEAFF

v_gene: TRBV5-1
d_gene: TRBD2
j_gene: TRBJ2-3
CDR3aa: CASSLAKLAGDTQYF

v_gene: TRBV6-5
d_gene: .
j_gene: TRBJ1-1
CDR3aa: CASSYSGGDTEAFF

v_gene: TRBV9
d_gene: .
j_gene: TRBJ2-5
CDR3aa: CASSSQETQYF

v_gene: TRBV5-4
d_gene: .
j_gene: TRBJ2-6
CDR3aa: CASSLPASGANVLTF

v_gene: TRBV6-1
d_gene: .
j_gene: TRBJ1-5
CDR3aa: CASSERGSNQPQHF

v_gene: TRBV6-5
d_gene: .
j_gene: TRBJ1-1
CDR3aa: CASSYRGSTEAFF